This T cell receptor (beta chain) came from a study of regulatory T cells in long-lasting Graves disease. The CDR3 contains 15 residues. Per germline, CDR1 SGDLS and CDR2 YYNGEE. Turning to this clonotype: Its target is not known. This clone may be a read error of a much larger clone one base away.

General observations from the study: Accuracy may have been reduced by the small sample size. Newly diagnosed Graves' patients had higher TCR diversity than persistent ones. Persistent disease samples used TRBV28, TRBJ1-2 and TRBJ2-5 preferentially.

Construction of TCR beta libraries relied on iRepertoire HTBI primers and on Arm-PCR targeting CDR3 regions. MiXCR was run by TCRdb on the multiplex PCR reads, yielding one entry per CDR3 protein. The sample records 400,000 to 500,000 distinct CDR3 sequences, about 22% being singletons. Time point specified: persistent/refractory GD, antithyroid drugs over 5 years with positive TRAb. RNA extracted from PBMCs served as the sequencing template. This chain uses TRBV9 with TRBJ1-1; D remains ambiguous. The origin of this receptor is a female donor with Graves disease. The sample was peripheral blood mononuclear cells (PBMCs), taken when the disease was refractory, from a patient treated with antithyroid drugs. The CDR3 DNA is TGTGCCAGCAGCGCTGACCTAAACATGAACACTGAAGATTTCTTT. Translation: CASSADLNMNTEDFF.